This T cell receptor (beta chain) was obtained from a study of T cells in Graves' hyperthyroidism and ophthalmopathy. Lactation, pregnancy, other autoimmune disease or uncontrolled infection excluded patients. TCR beta CDR3 regions were amplified from RNA transcripts. The study used the HTBI primer set for a first-round RT-PCR of the TCR CDR3. TCRdb reanalysed the multiplex PCR reads using MiXCR and keeps one entry per CDR3 protein. This table has more than 300,000 distinct CDR3 sequences, 14% appearing once. Germline assignment: CDR1 GTSNPN and CDR2 SVGIG (reference sequence). The CDR3 has 13 residues. Trimming took off 4 bases at V and 5 bases at J, with 14 bases between the two ends. The table lists this clonotype with many counts.

Specimen: blood. V is TRBV30 and J is TRBJ1-2; the D is unclear. The receptor was isolated from a woman aged 30 to 39 with Graves' ophthalmopathy. The CDR3 nucleotides read TGTGCCTGGATCTCCCGAGGGAGGTATGGCTACACCTTC. Translation gives CAWISRGRYGYTF.